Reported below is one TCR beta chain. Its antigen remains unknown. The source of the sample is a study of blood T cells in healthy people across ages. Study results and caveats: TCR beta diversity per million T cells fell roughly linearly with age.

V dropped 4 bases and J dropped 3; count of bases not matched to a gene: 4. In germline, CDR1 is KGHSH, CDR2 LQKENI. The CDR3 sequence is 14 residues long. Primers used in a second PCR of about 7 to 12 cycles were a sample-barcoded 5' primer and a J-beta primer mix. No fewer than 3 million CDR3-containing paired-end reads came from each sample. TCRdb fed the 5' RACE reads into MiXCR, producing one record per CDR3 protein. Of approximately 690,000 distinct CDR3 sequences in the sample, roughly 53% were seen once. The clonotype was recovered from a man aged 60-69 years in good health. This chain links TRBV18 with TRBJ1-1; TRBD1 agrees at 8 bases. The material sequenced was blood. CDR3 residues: CASSLLDRDTEAFF. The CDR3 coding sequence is TGTGCCAGCTCACTCTTGGACAGGGACACTGAAGCTTTCTTT.